This TCR beta chain was identified during a study of blood T cell repertoires in COVID-19. Study-wide context: Samples came from the United States, Italy and Spain, spanning acute and convalescent COVID-19.

In the source study's methods: By means of reference gene primer amplification, nucleated cell counts were estimated. Libraries were prepared by immunoSEQ multiplex PCR; TCRdb keeps only in-frame clonotypes and omits some of them. V, J and clone size were drawn from that table, and D and trimming were deduced from the DNA. The sample gives about 220,000 clones, around 84% of which show up once; 9.5% to 15% is in the top ten. Germline lookup yields CDR1 GTSNPN and CDR2 SVGIG (reference sequence). The CDR3 runs to 15 residues. Trimming shortened V by 2 bases and J by 0 bases, and 13 bases separated the two germline ends.

J is TRBJ1-1 and V is TRBV30; D unresolved. This clonotype was obtained from a human donor in a cohort sampled during active COVID-19. Sequenced: peripheral blood. In DNA form, the CDR3 reads TGTGCCTGGAGTCCCCCTGGGCACATGAACACTGAAGCTTTCTTT. This encodes CAWSPPGHMNTEAFF.